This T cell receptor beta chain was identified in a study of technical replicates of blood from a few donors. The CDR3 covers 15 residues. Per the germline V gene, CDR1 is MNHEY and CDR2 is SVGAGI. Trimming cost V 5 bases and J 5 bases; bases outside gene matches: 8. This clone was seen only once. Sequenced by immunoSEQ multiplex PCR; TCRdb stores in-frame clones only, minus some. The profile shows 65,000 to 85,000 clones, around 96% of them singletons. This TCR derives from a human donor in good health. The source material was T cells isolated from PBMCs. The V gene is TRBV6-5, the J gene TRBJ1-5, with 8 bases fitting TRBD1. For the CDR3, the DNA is TGTGCCAGCAGTGTGGGACAGGCCGATTATCAGCCCCAGCATTTT. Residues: CASSVGQADYQPQHF.